This T cell receptor (beta chain) was identified during a study of blood T cell repertoires in COVID-19. Study-level background: Acute and convalescent COVID-19 specimens originated in the United States, Italy and Spain. In each case, the material was cDNA or gDNA derived from T cells, B-cell-depleted T cells, or PBMCs.

In the original processing: Estimation of nucleated cell counts relied on the amplification of reference gene primers. Assay used: immunoSEQ multiplex PCR; TCRdb lists only in-frame clones, some missing. D and trimming were read from the DNA, whereas the V and J calls and clone size are those reported in that table. The sample comprises 15,000 to 20,000 clones, about 88% of which are singletons, and about 13% rests with the top ten. Trimming cost V 6 bases and J 0 bases; bases outside gene matches: 7. Per germline, CDR1 SNHLY and CDR2 FYNNEI. The CDR3 covers 15 residues. The gene calls are TRBV2 and TRBJ1-2, with 7 positions matching TRBD1. The sequencing input was peripheral blood. The source of this sequence is a man aged 55-75 years with active COVID-19. CDR3 amino acids: CASSGTVLANYGYTF. Written as DNA, the CDR3 is TGTGCCAGCAGCGGGACAGTACTAGCTAACTATGGCTACACCTTC.